This entry describes one TCR beta chain. Its antigen remains unidentified. Average productive template count per sample was approximately 41,000. Only in-frame clones appear in the TCRdb table, and some are missing; sequencing was by immunoSEQ multiplex PCR. The sample consists of about 2,600 clones, around 91% of them appearing once. With 0 bases removed from V and 6 bases from J, the gap between germline ends came to 13 bases. The CDR3 runs 16 residues. Germline CDR1 is SGDLS and CDR2 is YYNGEE. The sample comes from a study of STAT3 mutations in large granular lymphocyte leukemia. Turning to the study itself: More than half of T-LGLL patients received immunosuppressive therapy. The study, taken as a whole, reports: Every T-LGLL patient had at least one immunodominant TCRbeta clonotype. Differing intervals and regimens complicate linking therapy response to clone burden. All newly emerging clones after therapy were STAT3 wild type.

The source material was peripheral blood mononuclear cells. The V gene is TRBV9, the J gene TRBJ1-6, with D perhaps TRBD1 (5 bases). This clonotype was sampled from a woman in her 70s with T-cell large granular lymphocyte leukemia. Some clones in this sample may be carry-over from other donors' samples. This chain's CDR3 is CASSVVPTVGNSPLHF. The DNA for the CDR3 is TGTGCCAGCAGCGTAGTTCCGACAGTCGGTAATTCACCCCTCCACTTT.